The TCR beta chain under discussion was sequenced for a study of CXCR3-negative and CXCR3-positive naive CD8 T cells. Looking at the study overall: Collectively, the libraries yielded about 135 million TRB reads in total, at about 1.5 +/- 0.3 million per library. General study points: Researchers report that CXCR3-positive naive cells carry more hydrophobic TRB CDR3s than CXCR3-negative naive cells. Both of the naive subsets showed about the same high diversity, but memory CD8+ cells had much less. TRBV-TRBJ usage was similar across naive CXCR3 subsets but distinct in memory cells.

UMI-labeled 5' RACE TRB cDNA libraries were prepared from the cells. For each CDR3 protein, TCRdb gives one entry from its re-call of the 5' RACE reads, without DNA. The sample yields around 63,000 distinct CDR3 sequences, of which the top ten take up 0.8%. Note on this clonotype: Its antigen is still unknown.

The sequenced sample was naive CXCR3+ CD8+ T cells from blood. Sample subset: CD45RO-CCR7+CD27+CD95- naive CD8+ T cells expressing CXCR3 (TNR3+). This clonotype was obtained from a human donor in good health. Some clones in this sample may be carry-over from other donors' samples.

CDR3 residues: CASSTRIGDRGSYNEQFF. The chain recombines TRBV7-9 with TRBJ2-1; no DNA is available, so the TRBD1 call from TCRdb remains unchecked. The CDR3 totals 18 residues. Per the germline V gene, CDR1 is SEHNR and CDR2 is FQNEAQ (reference sequence).